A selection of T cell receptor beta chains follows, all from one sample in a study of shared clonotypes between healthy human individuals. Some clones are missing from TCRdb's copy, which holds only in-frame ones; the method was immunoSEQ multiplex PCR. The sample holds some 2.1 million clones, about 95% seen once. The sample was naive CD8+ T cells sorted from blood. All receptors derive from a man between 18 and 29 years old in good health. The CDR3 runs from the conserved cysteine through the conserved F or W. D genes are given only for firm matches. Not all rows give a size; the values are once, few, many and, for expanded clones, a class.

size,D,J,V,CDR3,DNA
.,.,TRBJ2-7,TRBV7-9,CASRQDSSYEQYF,TGTGCCAGCCGCCAGGACAGCTCCTACGAGCAGTACTTC
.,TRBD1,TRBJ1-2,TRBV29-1,CSAVDRATNYGYTF,TGCAGCGCTGTTGACAGGGCGACTAACTATGGCTACACCTTC
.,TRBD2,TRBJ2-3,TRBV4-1,CASSQEGTSGGVADTQYF,TGCGCCAGCAGCCAAGAGGGGACTAGCGGGGGGGTGGCAGATACGCAGTATTTT
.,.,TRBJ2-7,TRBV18,CASSPYRESEQYF,TGTGCCAGCTCACCATACAGGGAGTCCGAGCAGTACTTC
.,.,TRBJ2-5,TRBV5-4,CASSLAPSQETQYF,TGTGCCAGCAGCTTGGCCCCTAGTCAAGAGACCCAGTACTTC
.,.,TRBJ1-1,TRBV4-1,CASSQPMNTEAFF,TGCGCCAGCAGCCAACCAATGAACACTGAAGCTTTCTTT
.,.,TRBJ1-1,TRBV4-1,CATRRGENTEAFF,TGCGCCACCCGTCGGGGGGAGAACACTGAAGCTTTCTTT
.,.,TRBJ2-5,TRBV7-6,CASSLEAYQETQYF,TGTGCCAGCAGCTTAGAGGCCTACCAAGAGACCCAGTACTTC
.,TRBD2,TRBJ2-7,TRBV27,CASSPLAGAYEQYF,TGTGCCAGCAGTCCTCTAGCGGGAGCCTACGAGCAGTACTTC
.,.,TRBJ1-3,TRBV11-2,CASSPTDGNTIYF,TGTGCCAGCAGCCCGACGGATGGAAACACCATATATTTT
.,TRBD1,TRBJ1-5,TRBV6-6,CASSGTDLSNQPQHF,TGTGCCAGCAGCGGGACAGACCTAAGCAATCAGCCCCAGCATTTT
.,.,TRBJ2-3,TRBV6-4,CASSDSQGSTDTQYF,TGTGCCAGCAGTGACTCTCAGGGTAGTACAGATACGCAGTATTTT
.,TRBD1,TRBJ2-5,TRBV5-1,CASSTGQGASLQETQYF,TGCGCCAGCAGCACTGGACAGGGGGCGTCCCTCCAAGAGACCCAGTACTTC
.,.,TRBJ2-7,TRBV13,CASSLVYEQYF,TGTGCCAGCAGCCTTGTATACGAGCAGTACTTC
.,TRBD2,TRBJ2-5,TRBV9,CASSVATGLDPTQYF,TGTGCCAGCAGCGTAGCTACGGGACTAGATCCGACCCAGTACTTC
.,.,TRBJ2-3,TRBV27,CASSPLTEITDTQYF,TGTGCCAGCAGTCCGTTGACAGAAATCACAGATACGCAGTATTTT
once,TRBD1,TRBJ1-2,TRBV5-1,CASSLSQGANGYTF,TGCGCCAGCAGCTTGTCACAGGGGGCCAATGGCTACACCTTC
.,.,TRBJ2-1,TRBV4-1,CASSQVGGSYNEQFF,TGCGCCAGCAGCCAAGTGGGGGGCTCCTACAATGAGCAGTTCTTC
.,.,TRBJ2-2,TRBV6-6,CASSINTGELFF,TGTGCCAGCAGCATTAACACCGGGGAGCTGTTTTTT
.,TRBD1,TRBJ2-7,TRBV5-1,CASSFGWTGDYEQYF,TGCGCCAGCAGCTTCGGGTGGACAGGGGACTACGAGCAGTACTTC
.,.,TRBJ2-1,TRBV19,CASTSDGYNEQFF,TGTGCCAGTACCTCCGACGGGTACAATGAGCAGTTCTTC
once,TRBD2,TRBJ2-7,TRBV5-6,CASSHLTSGGSYEQYF,TGTGCCAGCAGCCACTTGACTAGCGGTGGTTCCTACGAGCAGTACTTC
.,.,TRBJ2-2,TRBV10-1,CASSSRGLNTGELFF,TGCGCCAGCAGTTCCAGGGGACTAAACACCGGGGAGCTGTTTTTT
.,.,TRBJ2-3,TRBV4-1,CASSQVGGQRGDTQYF,TGCGCCAGCAGCCAAGTGGGGGGGCAGCGGGGAGATACGCAGTATTTT
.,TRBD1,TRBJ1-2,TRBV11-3,CASRKDGTDRRYGYTF,TGTGCCAGCAGGAAAGACGGTACGGACAGGCGCTATGGCTACACCTTC
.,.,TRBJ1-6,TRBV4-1,CASSQSLMGDSPLHF,TGCGCCAGCAGCCAATCACTCATGGGGGACTCACCCCTCCACTTT
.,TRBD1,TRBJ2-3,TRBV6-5,CASSYSNIQGADTQYF,TGTGCCAGCAGTTACTCGAATATCCAGGGGGCAGATACGCAGTATTTT
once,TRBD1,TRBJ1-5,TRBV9,CASSEGANQPQHF,TGTGCCAGCAGCGAGGGGGCTAATCAGCCCCAGCATTTT
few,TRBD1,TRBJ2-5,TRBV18,CASSRGQGEVGTQYF,TGTGCCAGCTCACGTGGGCAGGGGGAAGTCGGGACCCAGTACTTC
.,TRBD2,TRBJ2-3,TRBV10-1,CASSVQSGGVTDTQYF,TGCGCCAGCAGTGTACAAAGCGGGGGGGTAACAGATACGCAGTATTTT
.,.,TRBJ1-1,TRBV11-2,CASSTTQGYTEAFF,TGTGCCAGCAGTACCACTCAGGGATACACTGAAGCTTTCTTT
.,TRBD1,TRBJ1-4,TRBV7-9,CASSRGQGAEKLFF,TGTGCCAGCAGCCGTGGACAGGGGGCGGAAAAACTGTTTTTT
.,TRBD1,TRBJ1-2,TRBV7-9,CASSSTGAGYTF,TGTGCCAGCAGCTCGACAGGGGCAGGCTACACCTTC
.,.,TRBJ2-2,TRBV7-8,CASSSFPGELFF,TGTGCCAGCAGCTCGTTCCCCGGGGAGCTGTTTTTT
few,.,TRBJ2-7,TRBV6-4,CASSPKGQGITYEQYF,TGTGCCAGCAGTCCGAAGGGGCAGGGTATCACCTACGAGCAGTACTTC
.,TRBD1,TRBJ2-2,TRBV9,CASSVLGQGVTGELFF,TGTGCCAGCAGCGTGTTAGGACAGGGGGTCACCGGGGAGCTGTTTTTT
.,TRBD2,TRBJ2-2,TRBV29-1,CSVSSGAGTGELFF,TGCAGCGTTTCGAGCGGGGCGGGCACCGGGGAGCTGTTTTTT
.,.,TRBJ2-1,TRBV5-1,CASSLGQNPYNEQFF,TGCGCCAGCAGCTTAGGACAGAACCCCTACAATGAGCAGTTCTTC
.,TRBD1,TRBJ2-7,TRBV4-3,CASSPAGGYEQYF,TGCGCCAGCAGTCCCGCAGGGGGCTACGAGCAGTACTTC
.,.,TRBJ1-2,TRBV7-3,CASSLTGGAYGYTF,TGTGCCAGCAGCTTAACGGGGGGCGCTTATGGCTACACCTTC
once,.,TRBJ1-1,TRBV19,CASSIWGGDTEAFF,TGTGCCAGTAGTATCTGGGGAGGTGACACTGAAGCTTTCTTT